This T cell receptor beta chain was documented in a study of cytomegalovirus exposure and HLA in healthy donors. As for the study in general: An early release of data contained about 85 million unique TCRs, which came from HLA-typed donors. Study results and caveats: CMV antigen specificity of three CMV-associated chains was confirmed in vitro. Many donors carried some public TCRs, although rarity characterized most TCR sequences. The study dropped some indistinguishable V segments, TRBV6-2 and TRBV6-3 among them.

PCR primers comprised 60 Vbeta and 13 Jbeta primers. Profiling relied on immunoSEQ multiplex PCR, and the TCRdb table lists in-frame clones only, not all of them. The top ten clones hold approximately 1.7% of a sample with under 150,000 clones, around 78% of them seen once. As concerns this clone: Its antigen is not identified.

The CDR3 has 14 amino acids. Trimming removed 3 bases at V and 4 bases at J, with 13 bases between. CDR1 SGDLS and CDR2 YYNGEE come from the germline V gene. This chain links TRBV9 with TRBJ1-1, with D possibly being TRBD1 (5 bases). Sample: PBMCs. This sequence originates from a woman between 50 and 59 years old in good health and CMV-seronegative. The CDR3 DNA reads as TGTGCCAGCAGCGAACAGGCTCAGGGCACTGAAGCTTTCTTT. Translation: CASSEQAQGTEAFF.